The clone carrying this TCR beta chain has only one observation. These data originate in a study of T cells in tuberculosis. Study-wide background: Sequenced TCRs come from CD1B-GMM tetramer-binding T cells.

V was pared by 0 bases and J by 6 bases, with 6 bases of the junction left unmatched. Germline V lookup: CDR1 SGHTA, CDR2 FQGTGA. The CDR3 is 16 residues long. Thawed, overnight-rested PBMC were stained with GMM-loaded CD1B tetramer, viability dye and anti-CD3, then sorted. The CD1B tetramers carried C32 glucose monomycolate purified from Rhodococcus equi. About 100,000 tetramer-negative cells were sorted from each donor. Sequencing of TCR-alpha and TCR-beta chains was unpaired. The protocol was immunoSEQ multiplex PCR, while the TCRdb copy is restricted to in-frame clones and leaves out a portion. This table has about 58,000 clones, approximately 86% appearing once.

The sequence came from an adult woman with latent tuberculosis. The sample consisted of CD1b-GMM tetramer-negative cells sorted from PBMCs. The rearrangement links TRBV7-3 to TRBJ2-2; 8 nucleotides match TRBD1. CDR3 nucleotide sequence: TGTGCCAGCAGCTTAACCCCCCGGACAGGGTCCGGGGAGCTGTTTTTT. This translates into CASSLTPRTGSGELFF.